This T cell receptor (beta chain) appears in the sequencing data of a study of identical twins. Germline V gene sequence: CDR1 SGHRS, CDR2 YFSETQ. The CDR3 is made up of 14 amino acids. The V and J ends lost 4 bases and 1 base, in that order; junction bases with no gene match: 3. MiXCR, applied by TCRdb to the 5' RACE reads, yields one record per CDR3 protein. The data show some 590,000 distinct CDR3 sequences, over 8.5% seen once. This clonotype was counted ten times or more. A further study also used this sample, focusing on yellow fever vaccine responses in identical twins.

The clonotype originates from a young woman in good health. The specimen was PBMCs. V and J are TRBV5-1 and TRBJ2-7, with 9 nucleotides matching TRBD1. Here the CDR3 DNA reads TGCGCCAGCAGCACCGGACAGGGGTCCTACGAGCAGTACTTC. Translated, it gives CASSTGQGSYEQYF.